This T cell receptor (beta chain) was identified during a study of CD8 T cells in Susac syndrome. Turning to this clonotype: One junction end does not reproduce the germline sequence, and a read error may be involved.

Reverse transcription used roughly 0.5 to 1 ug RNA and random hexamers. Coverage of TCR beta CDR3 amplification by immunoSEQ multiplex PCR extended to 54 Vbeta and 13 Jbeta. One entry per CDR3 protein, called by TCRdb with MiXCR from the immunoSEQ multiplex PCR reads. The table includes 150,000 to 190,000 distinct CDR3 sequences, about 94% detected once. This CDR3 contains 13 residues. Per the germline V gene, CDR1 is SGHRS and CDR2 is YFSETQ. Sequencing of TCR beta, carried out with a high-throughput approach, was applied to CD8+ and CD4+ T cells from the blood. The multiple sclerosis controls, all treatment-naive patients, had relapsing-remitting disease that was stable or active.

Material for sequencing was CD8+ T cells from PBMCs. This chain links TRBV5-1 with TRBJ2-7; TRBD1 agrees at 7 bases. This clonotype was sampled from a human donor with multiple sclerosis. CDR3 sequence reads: CASSWDSSFEQYF. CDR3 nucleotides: TGCGCCAGCAGCTGGGACAGTTCCTTCGAGCAGTACTTC.